The 26 T cell receptor beta chains reported below all come from one sample, sequenced in a study of T cells in Graves' hyperthyroidism and ophthalmopathy. TCR beta CDR3 regions were amplified from RNA. Researchers ran a first-round RT-PCR on the TCR CDR3 using the HTBI primer set. TCRdb reanalysed the multiplex PCR reads using MiXCR and keeps one entry per CDR3 protein. The table shows 450,000 to 500,000 distinct CDR3 sequences, with roughly 22% occurring only once. Material: blood. Receptor source: a woman between 65 and 79 years old with Graves' ophthalmopathy.

V gene TRBV27 combines with J gene TRBJ2-5; D uncertain. There are 14 residues in the CDR3. Deletions cut 0 bases from V and 2 bases from J, with 7 bases between. CDR1 is MNHEY, CDR2 SMNVEV, per germline (reference sequence). This CDR3 reads CASSLSLGQETQYF. The DNA of the CDR3 is TGTGCCAGCAGTTTATCTCTGGGTCAAGAGACCCAGTACTTC.

The chain joins TRBV12-5 to TRBJ2-1; no clear D. The V end lost 2 bases, the J end lost 3 bases, and 5 bases lay between the germline ends. Germline V gives CDR1 LGHNT, CDR2 FRNRAP. CDR3 size: 13 residues. The CDR3 DNA sequence: TGTGCTAGTGGTTTGAGGGTCTACAATGAGCAGTTCTTC. It is translated as CASGLRVYNEQFF.

The chain links TRBV12-3 or TRBV12-4 to TRBJ2-1, with 9 bases fitting TRBD1. This CDR3 contains 15 residues. The V segment lost 3 bases and the J segment 8 bases; nucleotides outside the gene matches: 8. The CDR3 sequence is CASSFGGQGVDEQFF. The CDR3 nucleotides read TGTGCCAGCAGTTTCGGGGGACAGGGCGTCGATGAGCAGTTCTTC.

V gene TRBV7-2 combines with J gene TRBJ2-5; the match to TRBD2 covers 11 bases. This CDR3 region has 17 residues. Germline CDR1 is SGHTA and CDR2 is FQGNSA. The ends lost 1 base at V and 2 bases at J; junction bases unmatched: 6. As DNA, the CDR3 is TGTGCCAGCAGCTTAGTGGGGACTAGCGGAAGGCAAGAGACCCAGTACTTC. As protein: CASSLVGTSGRQETQYF. The full variable domain, rest sourced from reference TRBV7-2 and TRBJ2-5, is GAGVSQSPSNKVTEKGKDVELRCDPISGHTALYWYRQSLGQGLEFLIYFQGNSAPDKSGLPSDRFSAERTGGSVSTLTIQRTQQEDSAVYLCASSLVGTSGRQETQYFGPGTRLLVL.

This clonotype was found many times. The chain is built from TRBV3-1 and TRBJ1-1; D uncertain. This CDR3 region has 12 residues. The ends were cut back, 2 bases at V and 5 bases at J, with 6 bases in the middle. CDR1 and CDR2 (germline): LGHDT, YNNKEL (reference sequence). The CDR3 DNA follows: TGTGCCAGCAGCCAACACCGTACTGAAGCTTTCTTT. Its translation: CASSQHRTEAFF.

This clonotype was detected many times. The chain employs TRBV28 and TRBJ2-7; a weak D match, TRBD1 (5 bases). The CDR3 has 15 residues. Trimming left V 2 bases short and J 2 bases short, with 13 bases between. Germline CDR1 is MDHEN and CDR2 is SYDVKM. CDR3 DNA: TGTGCCAGCAGTTTACTCGACAGAGGCCCCTACGAGCAGTACTTC. Protein product: CASSLLDRGPYEQYF.

This clonotype was recorded a few times. The V call is TRBV5-6, the J call TRBJ2-2; D gene unclear. The CDR3 runs 14 residues. V dropped 1 base and J dropped 4 bases, with 8 bases sitting between them. CDR1 SGHDT and CDR2 YYEEEE come from the germline V gene. The CDR3 loop reads CASSLIQTTGELFF. The CDR3 nucleotides are TGTGCCAGCAGCTTGATACAGACCACCGGGGAGCTGTTTTTT.

The sample holds many counts of this clonotype. The genes are TRBV7-2 and TRBJ2-7; no clear D. The V gene's germline CDR1 is SGHTA and CDR2 FQGNSA. The CDR3 contains 14 residues. Between the trimmed V and J ends, which lost 4 bases and 2 bases, there was a span of 12 bases. CDR3 nucleotides: TGTGCCAGCAGCTCAGAACGGGCAGCCTACGAGCAGTACTTC. Translating gives CASSSERAAYEQYF.

This clonotype was counted only a few times. The V gene is TRBV2, the J gene TRBJ2-2; TRBD2 matches 11 bases. After removal of 10 bases from V and 4 bases from J, the junction contained 8 bases not matched to a gene. Germline loops: CDR1 SNHLY, CDR2 FYNNEI. This CDR3 is built from 15 residues. The CDR3 nucleotides are TGTGCCAACAGAGTAGCGGGAGGGCCCACCGGGGAGCTGTTTTTT. Its protein is CANRVAGGPTGELFF.

The V call is TRBV7-9, the J call TRBJ1-4; tentative D call: TRBD1 (6 bases). Looked up from germline, CDR1 is SEHNR and CDR2 is FQNEAQ (reference sequence). The germline V and J ends were trimmed by 5 bases and 7 bases, with 26 bases remaining between them. The CDR3 consists of 18 residues. The chain's CDR3 is CASSGHQSTGWVGEKLFF. The CDR3 DNA reads as TGTGCCAGCAGCGGACATCAATCTACAGGGTGGGTTGGTGAAAAACTGTTTTTT.

This chain connects TRBV29-1 to TRBJ2-2; D remains unclear. Germline V gene lookup returns CDR1 SQVTM and CDR2 ANQGSEA. V was trimmed by 2 bases and J by 6 bases, leaving 10 bases between them. The CDR3 loop spans 13 amino acids. The CDR3 reads CSVEPRVAGELFF. DNA for the CDR3: TGCAGCGTTGAACCTAGGGTTGCCGGGGAGCTGTTTTTT.

This clonotype was counted at least ten times. The rearrangement links TRBV20-1 to TRBJ2-7; D not certain. CDR1 and CDR2 from the germline V gene are DFQATT and SNEGSKA (reference sequence). Trimming removed 6 bases at V and 1 base at J, with 13 bases between. This CDR3 is built from 13 residues. CDR3 amino acids: CSAYHGGSYEQYF. As DNA, the CDR3 is TGCAGTGCGTACCACGGCGGTTCCTACGAGCAGTACTTC.

V gene TRBV7-6 combines with J gene TRBJ2-1; 9 bases fit TRBD2. Germline-derived CDR1 and CDR2 are SGHVS and FNYEAQ. The CDR3 is 15 residues long. Trimming removed 0 bases from V and 10 bases from J; junction bases left unmatched: 7. CDR3 residues: CASSLAVAGVGEQFF. CDR3 DNA: TGTGCCAGCAGCTTAGCGGTAGCGGGAGTGGGAGAGCAGTTCTTC.

This clonotype was observed a few times. J is TRBJ2-5 and V is TRBV12-3 or TRBV12-4, with no clear D. V lost 3 bases and J 8 bases, leaving 13 bases between the germline ends. The CDR3 extends over 13 amino acids. CDR3 protein: CASSLYPSSTQYF. In DNA, the CDR3 is TGTGCCAGCAGTTTGTATCCTAGTTCAACCCAGTACTTC.

The table lists this clonotype with a few counts. V gene TRBV20-1 combines with J gene TRBJ2-7, with 14 bases matching TRBD2. V was pared by 6 bases and J by 6 bases, with 7 bases of the junction left unmatched. The germline V gene has CDR1 DFQATT and CDR2 SNEGSKA (reference sequence). The CDR3 covers 14 residues. The CDR3 sequence is CSAPGLAGGSEQYF. In nucleotides, the CDR3 is TGCAGTGCGCCCGGACTAGCGGGAGGATCCGAGCAGTACTTC.

The gene calls are TRBV28 and TRBJ1-1, with D perhaps TRBD1 (6 bases). Trimming removed 7 bases from V and 0 bases from J, with 12 bases in between. CDR1 and CDR2 from the germline V gene are MDHEN and SYDVKM. The CDR3 loop spans 14 amino acids. The CDR3 sequence: CASIFRGLNTEAFF. The CDR3 DNA follows: TGTGCCAGCATATTTCGGGGGCTGAACACTGAAGCTTTCTTT.

There are a few counts of this clonotype. The chain is built from TRBV7-2 and TRBJ1-2, with D unclear. The ends were cut back, 10 bases at V and 7 bases at J, with 16 bases in the middle. The length of the CDR3 is 12 residues. CDR1 and CDR2 from the germline V gene are SGHTA and FQGNSA. CDR3 in amino acids: CAKGTEQSGYTF. The CDR3 DNA reads as TGTGCCAAAGGTACAGAGCAGTCTGGCTACACCTTC.

At least ten counts were recorded for this clonotype. This chain connects TRBV30 to TRBJ1-1, with no clear D. Deletions cut 5 bases from V and 1 base from J, with 8 bases between. The CDR3 is 12 amino acids. CDR1 is GTSNPN, CDR2 SVGIG, per germline (reference sequence). The CDR3 nucleotides are TGTGCCTGGGTGACGGCGAACACTGAAGCTTTCTTT. It specifies CAWVTANTEAFF.

This clonotype was counted only a few times. The chain recombines TRBV11-2 with TRBJ2-7, with unresolved D. CDR3 length: 13 amino acids. The V end lost 10 bases, the J end lost 0 bases, and 13 bases lay between the germline ends. The germline V gene has CDR1 SGHAT and CDR2 FQNNGV. As DNA, the CDR3 is TGTGCCACCTCAAAAACAGACTCCTACGAGCAGTACTTC. This codes for CATSKTDSYEQYF. Full variable domain (missing parts from reference TRBV11-2 and TRBJ2-7): EAGVAQSPRYKIIEKRQSVAFWCNPISGHATLYWYQQILGQGPKLLIQFQNNGVVDDSQLPKDRFSAERLKGVDSTLKIQPAKLEDSAVYLCATSKTDSYEQYFGPGTRLTVT.

The genes are TRBV19 and TRBJ1-5; D call uncertain. The CDR3 has 14 residues. Trimming pared 1 base from V and 0 bases from J, leaving 4 bases between. CDR1 LNHDA and CDR2 SQIVND come from the germline V gene (reference sequence). The CDR3 nucleotides read TGTGCCAGTAGTATAGGCGTTAGCAATCAGCCCCAGCATTTT. The encoded protein is CASSIGVSNQPQHF.

On this clonotype itself: The junction departs from germline at one end; a sequencing error may be responsible. J is TRBJ2-3 and V is TRBV6-2 or TRBV6-3; D possibly corresponds to TRBD2 (5 bases). Germline assignment: CDR1 MNHEY and CDR2 SVGEGT. The CDR3 sequence is 16 residues long. This CDR3 is CASSHSKRQSTDTQYF. The CDR3, as DNA: TGTGCCAGCAGTCACTCGAAGCGGCAGTCCACAGATACGCAGTATTTT.

This clonotype was seen ten or more times. This chain joins TRBV20-1 and TRBJ1-1; TRBD1 might be the D (6 bases). The V gene's germline CDR1 is DFQATT and CDR2 SNEGSKA (reference sequence). The CDR3 sequence is 14 residues long. V was pared by 2 bases and J by 5 bases, with 15 bases between. The CDR3 loop is CSARRGQSLTEAFF. CDR3 DNA sequence: TGCAGTGCTAGAAGAGGACAGAGTTTGACTGAAGCTTTCTTT.

The CDR3 DNA follows: TGTGCCTGGAGTGACACGGGTTCGCTCCTCCACTTT. Translation: CAWSDTGSLLHF. The chain joins TRBV30 to TRBJ1-6; D is unclear. The CDR3 runs to 12 residues. The germline V gene has CDR1 GTSNPN and CDR2 SVGIG (reference sequence). Between the trimmed V and J ends, which lost 1 base and 15 bases, there was a span of 13 bases.

This chain connects TRBV19 to TRBJ2-2; 12 bases fit TRBD1. This CDR3 spans 16 amino acids. Germline CDR1 LNHDA, CDR2 SQIVND (reference sequence). With 9 bases clipped from V and 8 bases from J, the junction kept 13 bases outside the gene matches. Here the CDR3 reads CASNSGTGGFVGELFF. In nucleotides, the CDR3 is TGTGCCAGCAACTCCGGGACAGGGGGCTTCGTGGGGGAGCTGTTTTTT.

The table lists this clonotype with a few counts. J is TRBJ2-7 and V is TRBV20-1, with no clear D. Germline assignment: CDR1 DFQATT and CDR2 SNEGSKA (reference sequence). Trimming left V 3 bases short and J 2 bases short, with 14 bases between. The CDR3 loop spans 14 amino acids. CDR3 amino acids: CSASSSDTTYEQYF. The CDR3 nucleotides are TGCAGTGCTAGTTCGTCAGATACCACCTACGAGCAGTACTTC.

The chain combines TRBV30 with TRBJ2-3, with 9 nucleotides matching TRBD2. Per the germline V gene, CDR1 is GTSNPN and CDR2 is SVGIG (reference sequence). The CDR3 has 15 amino acids. With V trimmed by 3 bases and J by 2 bases, 6 bases remained unmatched. The CDR3 DNA reads as TGTGCCTGGAGCCCGAGGACTAGCGTCACAGATACGCAGTATTTT. This translates into CAWSPRTSVTDTQYF.